This T cell receptor (beta chain) derives from a study of technical replicates of blood from several donors. Clones were read by immunoSEQ multiplex PCR, and TCRdb kept only the in-frame ones, dropping some. The sample lists roughly 40,000 clones; 96% were seen once. The V gene's germline CDR1 is SGHNT and CDR2 YYREEE (reference sequence). The CDR3 runs 15 residues. Trimming cost V 4 bases and J 2 bases, with 15 bases left between them. The sequencing sample was made of T cells isolated from PBMCs. The genes are TRBV5-4 and TRBJ1-1; TRBD1 might be the D (6 bases). The TCR sequence derives from a human donor in good health. CDR3 protein: CASSVVGGFNTEAFF. The CDR3 DNA follows: TGTGCCAGCAGCGTGGTAGGGGGTTTTAACACTGAAGCTTTCTTT.